Below are 25 T cell receptor beta chains sequenced from a single sample in a study of cytomegalovirus exposure and HLA in healthy donors. Primers included in the PCR were 60 Vbeta and 13 Jbeta primers. Assay: immunoSEQ multiplex PCR; the TCRdb copy retains only in-frame clones and omits some. The sample lists about 190,000 clones; more than 75% were seen once. Sequenced: PBMCs. The receptors come from a woman in her 30s in good health and CMV-seropositive.

This clone was picked up a small number of times. V usage is TRBV30 and J usage is TRBJ2-7; D is possibly TRBD1 (5 bases). Trimming stripped 0 bases from V and 3 bases from J, with 12 bases between. CDR3 length: 14 amino acids. Germline V gives CDR1 GTSNPN, CDR2 SVGIG (reference sequence). This CDR3 is CAWSVMGRRYEQYF. The CDR3 region has the DNA TGTGCCTGGAGTGTGATGGGGCGACGCTACGAGCAGTACTTC.

The chain employs TRBV11-1 and TRBJ2-2, with D maybe TRBD1 (6 bases). Trimming took off 1 base at V and 3 bases at J, with 12 bases between the two ends. The CDR3 is 16 amino acids. In germline, CDR1 is SGHAT, CDR2 FQDESV (reference sequence). The CDR3 is CASSLDRDQDTGELFF. DNA of the CDR3: TGTGCCAGCAGCTTAGACAGGGACCAGGACACCGGGGAGCTGTTTTTT.

The chain carries TRBV5-1 and TRBJ2-1; possible D gene TRBD1, 6 bases. This CDR3 contains 15 residues. Deletions cut 1 base from V and 2 bases from J, with 10 bases between. Germline V lookup: CDR1 SGHRS, CDR2 YFSETQ. The CDR3 region is CASSLSRDTYNEQFF. The CDR3 DNA follows: TGCGCCAGCAGCTTGAGCAGGGACACCTACAATGAGCAGTTCTTC.

The chain carries TRBV27 and TRBJ1-5; 9 bases are a match to TRBD1. The length of the CDR3 is 15 residues. Trimming removed 5 bases from V and 3 bases from J; junction bases left unmatched: 5. From germline, CDR1 is MNHEY and CDR2 SMNVEV (reference sequence). The CDR3 nucleotides read TGTGCCAGCAGTCAGGGACAGGGTAACAATCAGCCCCAGCATTTT. Protein: CASSQGQGNNQPQHF.

In its sample, this clone was seen a few times. The chain uses TRBV19 and TRBJ2-5, with 9 nucleotides matching TRBD2. The CDR3 has 14 amino acids. The germline CDR1 and CDR2 sequences are LNHDA and SQIVND (reference sequence). J was trimmed by 4 bases and V by 6 bases; bases with no gene match: 6. CDR3 nucleotide sequence: TGTGCCAGTAGCCCGCGGGAGGGCCCAGAGACCCAGTACTTC. It translates to CASSPREGPETQYF.

The chain carries TRBV5-6 and TRBJ1-2, with D possibly being TRBD1 (6 bases). The V gene's germline CDR1 is SGHDT and CDR2 YYEEEE. Trimming took 4 bases from V and 3 from J, leaving 10 bases between them. CDR3 length equals 13 residues. The CDR3 DNA reads as TGTGCCAGCAGCCGACAGGATCACTATGGCTACACCTTC. Its translation is CASSRQDHYGYTF.

The rearrangement uses TRBV19 and TRBJ1-1; D ambiguous. Trimming stripped 3 bases from V and 3 bases from J, with 11 bases between. The CDR3 totals 14 residues. Germline lookup yields CDR1 LNHDA and CDR2 SQIVND (reference sequence). The chain's CDR3 is CASSISGSDTEAFF. CDR3 nucleotide sequence: TGTGCCAGTAGTATTTCGGGGTCTGACACTGAAGCTTTCTTT.

This clone was recorded only once. The gene calls are TRBV7-6 and TRBJ2-2, with a tentative D call TRBD2 (6 bases). There are 17 residues in the CDR3. Trimming stripped 4 bases from V and 4 bases from J, with 19 bases between. Germline-derived CDR1 and CDR2 are SGHVS and FNYEAQ. The CDR3 nucleotides are TGTGCCAGCAGCTCGGTCGGCGGGGCGGGGAGCACCGGGGAGCTGTTTTTT. Encoded protein: CASSSVGGAGSTGELFF.

A single count supports this clone. This chain links TRBV4-1 with TRBJ2-7, with 12 bases that match TRBD2. This CDR3 is 16 amino acids long. CDR1 and CDR2 from the germline V gene are MGHRA and YSYEKL. J was trimmed by 6 bases and V by 3 bases; bases with no gene match: 9. CDR3 loop: CASSQLLAGGPGEQYF. The CDR3 DNA sequence: TGCGCCAGCAGCCAGCTTCTAGCGGGGGGGCCGGGCGAGCAGTACTTC.

This clone has a handful of counts. The chain is built from TRBV19 and TRBJ2-3; maybe TRBD1 (6 bases). The ends were cut back, 3 bases at V and 4 bases at J, with 11 bases in the middle. The CDR3 has 14 amino acids. Germline V lookup: CDR1 LNHDA, CDR2 SQIVND (reference sequence). Here the CDR3 DNA reads TGTGCCAGTAGTATGTCCAGGGGCCCAGATACGCAGTATTTT. Residues: CASSMSRGPDTQYF.

The chain recombines TRBV11-2 with TRBJ2-5, with D tentatively TRBD2 (6 bases). The J call is in doubt because the DNA end fits TRBJ2-7 better. Germline V gene lookup returns CDR1 SGHAT and CDR2 FQNNGV. This CDR3 comprises 17 residues. DNA for the CDR3: TGTGCCAGCAGTCCACTAGGGTGGCGGGGCGTCCAGAACGAGCAGTACTTC. Translation: CASSPLGWRGVQNEQYF.

The chain combines TRBV5-1 with TRBJ2-5, with 11 bases that match TRBD2. Judging by the DNA end, TRBJ2-7 fits better; the J call may be wrong. The CDR3 is 16 residues long. CDR1 and CDR2 from the germline V gene are SGHRS and YFSETQ. This CDR3 reads CASSKQLAGGTYEQYF. CDR3 DNA: TGCGCCAGCAGCAAGCAGCTAGCGGGGGGAACCTACGAGCAGTACTTC.

The rearrangement links TRBV5-1 to TRBJ1-2, with a possible D match to TRBD1 (5 bases). Per germline, CDR1 SGHRS and CDR2 YFSETQ. The germline V and J ends were trimmed by 2 bases and 5 bases, with 10 bases remaining between them. The CDR3 is made up of 13 amino acids. CDR3 coding DNA: TGCGCCAGCAGCTTCGAGACAGATTATGGCTACACCTTC. Encoded protein: CASSFETDYGYTF. Based on the CDR3 plus reference TRBV5-1 and TRBJ1-2, the full variable domain is KAGVTQTPRYLIKTRGQQVTLSCSPISGHRSVSWYQQTPGQGLQFLFEYFSETQRNKGNFPGRFSGRQFSNSRSEMNVSTLELGDSALYLCASSFETDYGYTFGSGTRLTVV.

V is TRBV5-1 and J is TRBJ2-5, with TRBD2 matching over 9 bases. Germline V lookup: CDR1 SGHRS, CDR2 YFSETQ. The CDR3 has 16 residues. J was trimmed by 5 bases and V by 0 bases; bases with no gene match: 8. The CDR3 sequence: CASSLVVAGEGETQYF. DNA of the CDR3: TGCGCCAGCAGCTTGGTGGTAGCGGGAGAGGGGGAGACCCAGTACTTC.

V gene TRBV2 combines with J gene TRBJ2-7, with D perhaps matching TRBD1 (6 bases). Germline V lookup: CDR1 SNHLY, CDR2 FYNNEI. V shed 6 bases and J shed 6 bases, with 15 bases lying between them. This CDR3 is built from 13 residues. The CDR3 DNA sequence: TGTGCCAGCAGCCAGGACAAGGGGGTCGAGCAGTACTTC. This translates into CASSQDKGVEQYF.

The V and J genes are TRBV10-3 and TRBJ2-7, with D possibly matching TRBD1 (5 bases). The germline V and J ends were trimmed by 6 bases and 6 bases, with 12 bases remaining between them. This CDR3 is 12 amino acids long. Germline V gives CDR1 ENHRY, CDR2 SYGVKD. The CDR3 region is CAIRGTRGEQYF. The CDR3 coding sequence is TGTGCCATCAGGGGTACAAGGGGCGAGCAGTACTTC.

This chain connects TRBV18 to TRBJ1-4; D not resolved. The CDR3 extends over 19 amino acids. Trimming removed 3 bases at V and 0 bases at J, with 20 bases between. Germline-derived CDR1 and CDR2 are KGHSH and LQKENI. This CDR3 is CASSPEVAGNAATNEKLFF. CDR3 nucleotide sequence: TGTGCCAGCTCACCGGAGGTAGCGGGGAACGCGGCAACTAATGAAAAACTGTTTTTT.

V is TRBV19 and J is TRBJ1-1, with D perhaps TRBD1 (6 bases). The germline V gene encodes CDR1 LNHDA and CDR2 SQIVND (reference sequence). Trimming took 7 bases from V and 11 from J, leaving 23 bases between them. The CDR3 extends over 14 amino acids. The chain's CDR3 is CASNIRGAPGRAFF. The DNA of the CDR3 is TGTGCCAGTAACATACGGGGGGCGCCGGGGCGGGCTTTCTTT.

The J gene is TRBJ1-1, the V gene TRBV7-9; D is perhaps TRBD1 (5 bases). The CDR3 is 15 amino acids. Deletions cut 8 bases from V and 7 bases from J, with 23 bases between. Germline assignment: CDR1 SEHNR and CDR2 FQNEAQ (reference sequence). In nucleotides, the CDR3 is TGTGCCAGCGACCCGGCCCGCCAGGGAACGATTGAAGCTTTCTTT. Translated: CASDPARQGTIEAFF.

There are a few counts of this clone. The chain combines TRBV19 with TRBJ1-1; D is possibly TRBD1 (6 bases). The CDR3 contains 17 residues. Germline V gives CDR1 LNHDA, CDR2 SQIVND (reference sequence). V shed 5 bases and J shed 0 bases, with 19 bases lying between them. The CDR3 DNA follows: TGTGCCAGTAGTTTGCGACAGGTCCGGGGCATGAACACTGAAGCTTTCTTT. It is translated as CASSLRQVRGMNTEAFF.

This chain links TRBV5-5 with TRBJ1-5; D uncertain. V was pared by 8 bases and J by 6 bases, with 12 bases between. Germline CDR1 is SGHKS and CDR2 is YYEKEE (reference sequence). This CDR3 has 12 amino acids. CDR3 loop: CARGPPGQPQHF. CDR3 DNA sequence: TGTGCCAGAGGCCCTCCGGGTCAGCCCCAGCATTTT.

This clone was found once. The chain couples TRBV18 to TRBJ2-3; D uncertain. The CDR3 extends over 17 amino acids. Germline assignment: CDR1 KGHSH and CDR2 LQKENI. Trimming cost V 1 base and J 5 bases, with 19 bases left between them. CDR3 sequence (DNA): TGTGCCAGCTCACCACGTCGGAGACTTAGTCTGGGAGATACGCAGTATTTT. It specifies CASSPRRRLSLGDTQYF.

This clone showed up just once. The genes are TRBV5-5 and TRBJ2-1; D gene unclear. CDR3 length: 12 residues. Looked up from germline, CDR1 is SGHKS and CDR2 is YYEKEE (reference sequence). Deletions cut 2 bases from V and 6 bases from J, with 6 bases between. The CDR3 loop is CASSFTSNEQFF. Written as DNA, the CDR3 is TGTGCCAGCAGCTTTACTTCCAATGAGCAGTTCTTC.

The chain recombines TRBV30 with TRBJ1-2; weak D call: TRBD1 (5 bases). This CDR3 contains 13 residues. Between the trimmed V and J ends, which lost 7 bases and 3 bases, there was a span of 15 bases. Germline loops: CDR1 GTSNPN, CDR2 SVGIG (reference sequence). In DNA form, the CDR3 reads TGTGCCTACCCAAATTGGGGCTACTATGGCTACACCTTC. It encodes CAYPNWGYYGYTF.

This clone was counted only a few times. The CDR3 loop is CASSPDRDSRPSDRYEQYF. The CDR3 DNA reads TGTGCCAGCAGCCCCGACAGGGACAGCCGCCCATCCGATCGGTACGAGCAGTACTTC. The chain joins TRBV11-2 to TRBJ2-7, with TRBD1 matching 7 bases. The germline V gene has CDR1 SGHAT and CDR2 FQNNGV. Trimming at V came to 5 bases and at J to 4 bases, leaving 23 bases not matched to a gene. This CDR3 has 19 residues.